A single sample gave rise to the 9 T cell receptor beta chains below, sequenced in a study of cytomegalovirus exposure and HLA in healthy donors. Libraries were prepared by immunoSEQ multiplex PCR; TCRdb keeps only in-frame clonotypes and omits some of them. The repertoire holds some 150,000 clones, with roughly nine tenths as singletons. What was sequenced was PBMCs. All receptors derive from a woman aged 18-29 years in good health and CMV-seropositive.

The V and J genes are TRBV5-1 and TRBJ2-7; 9 bases agree with TRBD2. With 4 bases clipped from V and 1 base from J, the junction kept 6 bases outside the gene matches. Germline V gene lookup returns CDR1 SGHRS and CDR2 YFSETQ. This CDR3 comprises 15 residues. CDR3 region: CASSPGLAGSYEQYF. As DNA, the CDR3 is TGCGCCAGCAGCCCTGGCCTAGCGGGGTCCTACGAGCAGTACTTC.

The rearrangement uses TRBV9 and TRBJ2-3, with TRBD2 matching 10 bases. Germline V CDR1 and CDR2: SGDLS, YYNGEE. The V and J ends lost 4 bases and 8 bases, in that order; junction bases with no gene match: 13. The CDR3 is 16 residues long. The CDR3 nucleotides read TGTGCCAGCAGCCCAGAGATGGCTAGCGGGAGACTTACGCAGTATTTT. Translation gives CASSPEMASGRLTQYF.

The chain uses TRBV10-3 and TRBJ2-1; 9 bases map to TRBD1. Germline values: CDR1 ENHRY, CDR2 SYGVKD. This CDR3 is built from 17 residues. The ends lost 6 bases at V and 6 bases at J; junction bases unmatched: 15. The CDR3: CAISLTGQGFIGNEQFF. The CDR3 DNA reads as TGTGCCATCAGCCTAACCGGACAGGGGTTTATCGGCAATGAGCAGTTCTTC.

This sequence joins TRBV29-1 and TRBJ1-3; possibly TRBD1 for D (6 bases). From germline, CDR1 is SQVTM and CDR2 ANQGSEA. This CDR3 has 16 residues. Trimming cost V 0 bases and J 4 bases, with 16 bases left between them. CDR3 loop: CSVEDRGRRGGNTIYF. DNA for the CDR3: TGCAGCGTTGAAGACAGGGGAAGAAGGGGAGGAAACACCATATATTTT. Combining the CDR3 with reference TRBV29-1 and TRBJ1-3 gives the whole variable domain SAVISQKPSRDICQRGTSLTIQCQVDSQVTMMFWYRQQPGQSLTLIATANQGSEATYESGFVIDKFPISRPNLTFSTLTVSNMSPEDSSIYLCSVEDRGRRGGNTIYFGEGSWLTVV.

Only one count was recorded for this clone. V usage is TRBV5-6 and J usage is TRBJ2-7; TRBD2 might be the D (6 bases). Germline V gene lookup returns CDR1 SGHDT and CDR2 YYEEEE. Trimming removed 4 bases from V and 0 bases from J, with 14 bases in between. This CDR3 region has 15 residues. CDR3 nucleotide sequence: TGTGCCAGCAGCGCGGGGTTGACTAGCTCCTACGAGCAGTACTTC. It specifies CASSAGLTSSYEQYF.

The rearrangement uses TRBV30 and TRBJ1-3, with TRBD1 identical over 9 bases. There are 14 residues in the CDR3. Per germline, CDR1 GTSNPN and CDR2 SVGIG (reference sequence). V shed 6 bases and J 2 bases; nucleotides not matched to a gene: 5. CDR3 amino acids: CACSTGGTGNTIYF. The CDR3 bases are TGTGCCTGTTCGACAGGGGGAACTGGAAACACCATATATTTT.

The chain combines TRBV10-3 with TRBJ1-2, with D tentatively TRBD1 (5 bases). The germline CDR1 and CDR2 sequences are ENHRY and SYGVKD. The CDR3 totals 14 residues. The V end was cut by 4 bases, the J end by 4 bases, with 13 bases between. The CDR3, as DNA: TGTGCCATCAGTGGGGCAGGGTCCTCCTATGGCTACACCTTC. This translates into CAISGAGSSYGYTF.

This clone has a single count. J is TRBJ1-1 and V is TRBV6-5, with a tentative D call TRBD1 (5 bases). The CDR3 length is 14 residues. Germline V gives CDR1 MNHEY, CDR2 SVGAGI. The V gene lost 5 bases and the J gene lost 0 bases, with 10 bases spanning the gap. The CDR3 DNA reads TGTGCCAGCAGTGAGCGGGGCATGAACACTGAAGCTTTCTTT. Translated: CASSERGMNTEAFF.

The V and J genes are TRBV6-1 and TRBJ2-1, with 8 bases matching TRBD2. In germline, CDR1 is MNHNS, CDR2 SASEGT. The CDR3 runs to 16 residues. Losses at the gene ends were 3 bases for V and 1 base for J; bases not matched to a gene: 5. The CDR3 region has the DNA TGTGCCAGCAGTGACCTACTAGCGGCTTCCTACAATGAGCAGTTCTTC. Protein sequence: CASSDLLAASYNEQFF.